The 27 T cell receptor beta chains below all came from one sample that was sequenced in a study of technical replicates of blood from a handful of donors (dated by TCRdb to 2016 to 2017). The method behind the library was the immunoSEQ multiplex PCR assay. This is the immuneACCESS table as TCRdb keeps it, with only in-frame sequences that have V and J called. A part of the clones is gone; compared with another copy, unresolved V genes explain less than half, and the rest is unexplained. This sample holds about 75,000 clones; 97% were observed only once. The ten largest clones add up to approximately 0.3% of the sample. The sequencing input was T cells isolated from PBMCs. The receptors stem from a human donor in good health.

V usage is TRBV30 and J usage is TRBJ1-2; possibly TRBD1 for D (6 bases). This CDR3 comprises 14 residues. Trimming stripped 0 bases from V and 6 bases from J, with 14 bases between. Per germline, CDR1 GTSNPN and CDR2 SVGIG (reference sequence). The CDR3 coding sequence is TGTGCCTGGAGTGTACACGGGGGGCGCGATGGCTACACCTTC. The encoded protein is CAWSVHGGRDGYTF.

V is TRBV30 and J is TRBJ2-7; D is undetermined. The V end lost 5 bases, the J end lost 1 base, and 6 bases lay between the germline ends. Germline assignment: CDR1 GTSNPN and CDR2 SVGIG (reference sequence). This CDR3 has 11 amino acids. The CDR3 region has the DNA TGTGCCTGGGACACATCCTACGAGCAGTACTTC. Protein sequence: CAWDTSYEQYF.

The chain carries TRBV5-1 and TRBJ1-1; D may be TRBD1 (5 bases). The CDR3 is 14 residues long. V lost 2 bases to trimming and J lost 0 bases, with 8 bases between them. Germline V gene lookup returns CDR1 SGHRS and CDR2 YFSETQ. Written as DNA, the CDR3 is TGCGCCAGCAGCTTCCGGGGGATGAACACTGAAGCTTTCTTT. Translating it yields CASSFRGMNTEAFF.

The chain combines TRBV5-6 with TRBJ2-7, with TRBD2 identical over 13 bases. The CDR3 length is 16 residues. The V segment lost 3 bases and the J segment 7 bases; nucleotides outside the gene matches: 10. Germline V gives CDR1 SGHDT, CDR2 YYEEEE. CDR3 sequence reads: CASSSDTVLAGGEQYF. CDR3 nucleotide sequence: TGTGCCAGCAGCTCAGACACAGTACTAGCGGGAGGGGAGCAGTACTTC. The complete variable domain, with remaining parts taken from reference TRBV5-6 and TRBJ2-7, reads DAGVTQSPTHLIKTRGQQVTLRCSPKSGHDTVSWYQQALGQGPQFIFQYYEEEERQRGNFPDRFSGHQFPNYSSELNVNALLLGDSALYLCASSSDTVLAGGEQYFGPGTRLTVT.

The rearrangement links TRBV13 to TRBJ2-7; TRBD2 matches at 13 bases. The V gene end was trimmed by 4 bases and the J gene end by 6 bases; junction bases not matched to a gene: 3. Germline V lookup: CDR1 PRHDT, CDR2 FYEKMQ (reference sequence). The CDR3 runs to 14 residues. This CDR3 reads CASSSWTSGSEQYF. CDR3 DNA sequence: TGTGCCAGCAGCTCATGGACTAGCGGGAGCGAGCAGTACTTC.

The chain combines TRBV5-5 with TRBJ2-7; 13 bases line up with TRBD2. CDR1 SGHKS and CDR2 YYEKEE come from the germline V gene (reference sequence). The length of the CDR3 is 15 residues. With V trimmed by 1 base and J by 4 bases, 2 bases remained unmatched. The CDR3 nucleotides read TGTGCCAGCAGCTTGAGGACTAGCGGGAGTTACGAGCAGTACTTC. It codes for CASSLRTSGSYEQYF.

The genes are TRBV20-1 and TRBJ2-1; no clear D gene. V was shortened by 3 bases and J by 4 bases, with 4 bases between the two germline ends. Germline V gene sequence: CDR1 DFQATT, CDR2 SNEGSKA (reference sequence). CDR3 length: 11 amino acids. The CDR3 sequence: CSASGYNEQFF. DNA for the CDR3: TGCAGTGCTAGCGGTTACAATGAGCAGTTCTTC.

This chain uses TRBV18 with TRBJ2-6; D may be TRBD1 (6 bases). The CDR3 sequence is 17 residues long. Trimming took off 6 bases at V and 0 bases at J, with 15 bases between the two ends. Germline assignment: CDR1 KGHSH and CDR2 LQKENI. Written as DNA, the CDR3 is TGTGCCAGCTCCCTAAGGACAGCGATCTCTGGGGCCAACGTCCTGACTTTC. This codes for CASSLRTAISGANVLTF. The full variable domain, rest sourced from reference TRBV18 and TRBJ2-6, is NAGVMQNPRHLVRRRGQEARLRCSPMKGHSHVYWYRQLPEEGLKFMVYLQKENIIDESGMPKERFSAEFPKEGPSILRIQQVVRGDSAAYFCASSLRTAISGANVLTFGAGSRLTVL.

The V and J genes are TRBV28 and TRBJ2-5, with D possibly TRBD1 on 5 matching bases. The V and J ends lost 3 bases and 4 bases respectively, with 15 bases between them. Germline CDR1 MDHEN, CDR2 SYDVKM. The CDR3 loop spans 15 amino acids. CDR3 DNA: TGTGCCAGCAGTTTCGTCGACAGCACCCGAGAGACCCAGTACTTC. This encodes CASSFVDSTRETQYF.

Turning to this clone: An end of the junction does not agree with germline; a read error may underlie this. The gene calls are TRBV7-8 and TRBJ2-5, with 9 nucleotides matching TRBD2. This CDR3 is built from 15 residues. Germline CDR1 is SGHVS and CDR2 is FQNEAQ. CDR3 amino acids: CASSIAGVDQETQYF. The CDR3, as DNA: TGTGCCAGCAGCATAGCGGGAGTGGACCAAGAGACCCAGTACTTC.

The genes are TRBV29-1 and TRBJ1-1; D gene ambiguous. Trimming cost V 5 bases and J 11 bases, with 15 bases left between them. This CDR3 spans 11 amino acids. From germline, CDR1 is SQVTM and CDR2 ANQGSEA. CDR3 loop: CSVNREHEAFF. CDR3 DNA sequence: TGCAGCGTTAACCGGGAACATGAGGCTTTCTTT.

The V and J genes are TRBV7-8 and TRBJ2-2; perhaps TRBD2 as D (6 bases). V lost 10 bases, J lost 0 bases, and 18 bases lay in between. The CDR3 runs to 16 residues. Germline CDR1 SGHVS, CDR2 FQNEAQ. The CDR3 DNA sequence: TGTGCCACCGTTGGTCGGGACTTAGCGAACACCGGGGAGCTGTTTTTT. Amino acids: CATVGRDLANTGELFF.

Only one count was recorded for this clone. V gene TRBV4-3 combines with J gene TRBJ1-1; 11 positions match TRBD1. V lost 4 bases to trimming and J lost 3 bases; unmatched junction nucleotides: 16. Germline V gives CDR1 LGHNA, CDR2 YSLEER. The CDR3 is 19 residues long. CDR3 amino acids: CASSPRDRGYIPADTEAFF. CDR3 DNA: TGCGCCAGCAGCCCGAGGGACAGGGGGTATATTCCGGCTGACACTGAAGCTTTCTTT.

The genes are TRBV5-4 and TRBJ2-7; 10 bases are shared with TRBD1. Germline loops: CDR1 SGHNT, CDR2 YYREEE (reference sequence). CDR3 length: 15 amino acids. The V and J ends lost 4 bases and 4 bases, in that order; junction bases with no gene match: 8. This chain's CDR3 is CASSSEDRGWYEQYF. For the CDR3, the DNA is TGTGCCAGCAGCAGTGAGGACAGGGGGTGGTACGAGCAGTACTTC.

The rearrangement uses TRBV4-2 and TRBJ2-7; 9 bases align to TRBD1. This CDR3 region has 18 residues. V was clipped by 3 bases and J by 5 bases; unmatched bases: 17. Germline V gene data show CDR1 as LGHNA and CDR2 as YNFKEQ. The CDR3 spells CASSQETLSGQGKHEQYF. The CDR3 DNA is TGTGCCAGCAGCCAGGAGACCCTATCAGGACAGGGGAAGCACGAGCAGTACTTC.

The rearrangement joins TRBV7-9 to TRBJ1-4, with D unclear. Looked up from germline, CDR1 is SEHNR and CDR2 is FQNEAQ (reference sequence). The CDR3 is made up of 14 amino acids. Deletions cut 3 bases from V and 5 bases from J, with 10 bases between. The CDR3 sequence is CASSFKSRNEKLFF. DNA of the CDR3: TGTGCCAGCAGCTTCAAATCCAGGAATGAAAAACTGTTTTTT.

CDR3 DNA: TGTGCCAGCAGCTCGGACAGGGGGTATTATGGCTACACCTTC. Translated: CASSSDRGYYGYTF. V is TRBV7-2 and J is TRBJ1-2; 10 bases line up with TRBD1. The length of the CDR3 is 14 residues. Germline assignment: CDR1 SGHTA and CDR2 FQGNSA. V shed 4 bases, J shed 5 bases, and the junction held 4 bases outside the gene matches.

The chain recombines TRBV6-1 with TRBJ2-5; the D gene is possibly TRBD1 (5 bases). Germline CDR1 and CDR2: MNHNS and SASEGT. The CDR3 has 14 residues. V was trimmed by 7 bases and J by 5 bases, leaving 17 bases between them. The CDR3 DNA reads as TGTGCCAGCACCGTCCTTTGGGGCGGTGAGACCCAGTACTTC. Translated: CASTVLWGGETQYF.

The chain has TRBV7-3 and TRBJ2-2, with 9 bases fitting TRBD2. The V and J ends lost 5 bases and 2 bases, in that order; junction bases with no gene match: 3. Germline V gives CDR1 SGHTA, CDR2 FQGTGA. CDR3 length: 15 amino acids. In DNA form, the CDR3 reads TGTGCCAGCAGCCCGACTAGCGGAAACACCGGGGAGCTGTTTTTT. Translated: CASSPTSGNTGELFF.

The chain combines TRBV7-3 with TRBJ2-7, with TRBD1 matching 8 bases. Losses at the gene ends were 3 bases for V and 3 bases for J; bases not matched to a gene: 7. Per germline, CDR1 SGHTA and CDR2 FQGTGA. CDR3 length: 15 amino acids. In DNA form, the CDR3 reads TGTGCCAGCAGCTTCGGGACAGGAATCAACTACGAGCAGTACTTC. Translation gives CASSFGTGINYEQYF.

The chain carries TRBV7-9 and TRBJ2-2; D gene ambiguous. This CDR3 is 15 amino acids long. Germline CDR1 and CDR2: SEHNR and FQNEAQ (reference sequence). Trimming cost V 4 bases and J 6 bases, with 15 bases left between them. CDR3: CASSSTLSLAGELFF. The CDR3 coding sequence is TGTGCCAGCAGCTCCACTCTGTCGTTAGCCGGGGAGCTGTTTTTT.

The chain recombines TRBV11-1 with TRBJ2-1; tentatively, D is TRBD2 (5 bases). Germline V gene sequence: CDR1 SGHAT, CDR2 FQDESV (reference sequence). V was shortened by 2 bases and J by 8 bases, with 19 bases between the two germline ends. This CDR3 is 16 amino acids long. CDR3 nucleotide sequence: TGTGCCAGCAGCTTAAAAGGTAGCGCCCCGCGGGATGAGCAGTTCTTC. Amino acid sequence: CASSLKGSAPRDEQFF. Together with reference TRBV11-1 and TRBJ2-1, the CDR3 gives the full variable domain: EAEVAQSPRYKITEKSQAVAFWCDPISGHATLYWYRQILGQGPELLVQFQDESVVDDSQLPKDRFSAERLKGVDSTLKIQPAELGDSAMYLCASSLKGSAPRDEQFFGPGTRLTVL.

The CDR3 region has the DNA TGTGCCAGCAGTCTGGGACTGGCCTACAATGAGCAGTTCTTC. Protein: CASSLGLAYNEQFF. V and J are TRBV27 and TRBJ2-1; D is possibly TRBD2 (6 bases). The CDR3 loop spans 14 amino acids. V was clipped by 5 bases and J by 2 bases, with 10 bases between them. The germline V gene has CDR1 MNHEY and CDR2 SMNVEV (reference sequence).

The chain is built from TRBV6-1 and TRBJ1-2; D may be TRBD1 (6 bases). V lost 6 bases, J lost 6 bases, and 17 bases lay in between. The CDR3 runs 14 residues. The V gene's germline CDR1 is MNHNS and CDR2 SASEGT. The CDR3 sequence: CASRSTGSSNGYTF. The CDR3 DNA reads TGTGCCAGCAGGTCGACAGGTAGTTCCAATGGCTACACCTTC.

The genes are TRBV25-1 and TRBJ2-2, with D possibly TRBD1 on 5 matching bases. V was trimmed by 5 bases and J by 3 bases, leaving 13 bases between them. The length of the CDR3 is 15 residues. Germline CDR1 is MGHDK and CDR2 is SYGVNS. The CDR3 region is CASSNPIGDTGELFF. In nucleotides, the CDR3 is TGTGCCAGCAGTAACCCCATAGGGGACACCGGGGAGCTGTTTTTT.

The chain links TRBV6-1 to TRBJ2-3; no clear D. The CDR3 covers 15 residues. With 4 bases removed from V and 4 bases from J, the gap between germline ends came to 15 bases. Germline V gene lookup returns CDR1 MNHNS and CDR2 SASEGT. In DNA, the CDR3 is TGTGCCAGCAGTGCGGAGATAAAAGCTCCAGATACGCAGTATTTT. Its translation: CASSAEIKAPDTQYF.

The chain has TRBV9 and TRBJ2-1, with D tentatively TRBD2 (6 bases). Germline V CDR1 and CDR2: SGDLS, YYNGEE. Trimming took off 0 bases at V and 1 base at J, with 11 bases between the two ends. This CDR3 contains 16 residues. CDR3 in DNA: TGTGCCAGCAGCGTAGGGGGACTGATATCCTACAATGAGCAGTTCTTC. Its protein product is CASSVGGLISYNEQFF.